The subject of this entry is one T cell receptor beta chain. The antigen is undetermined. Generated by immunoSEQ multiplex PCR, the TCRdb table keeps only in-frame clones and is missing some. The data hold a few million clones, with 85% to 95% observed a single time. Per the germline V gene, CDR1 is SGHNT and CDR2 is YYREEE (reference sequence). CDR3 size: 16 residues. The trim removed 0 bases at V and 5 bases at J, leaving 7 bases unmatched. This sample was taken from a study of shared clonotypes between healthy human individuals. Findings and caveats of the study: Generally, naive subsets (rather than memory subsets) showed larger estimated richness.

The chain has TRBV5-4 and TRBJ2-5; 10 bases are shared with TRBD2. Sequencing was done on a sample of naive CD4+ T cells from PBMCs. Subset indicated: CD45RA+ positively selected. The source of this sequence is a man aged 18 to 29 in good health. Some clones in this sample may be carry-over from other donors' samples. CDR3 coding DNA: TGTGCCAGCAGCTTGGCCGGATGGACTAGCGGTGAGACCCAGTACTTC. It translates to CASSLAGWTSGETQYF.